The 10 T cell receptor beta chains reported below all come from one sample, sequenced in a study of shared clonotypes between healthy human individuals. Positively selected for CCR7, the CD45RO-negative cells used as naive CD8 cells excluded terminally differentiated effector memory CD45RA+ cells. Measured with immunoSEQ multiplex PCR; TCRdb has only the in-frame clones, and not every one. The sample consists of approximately 2,000,000 clones, roughly 95% of them appearing once. The sequenced material came from naive CD8+ T cells from PBMCs. These receptors were obtained from a man younger than 30 in good health. Some clones in this sample may be carry-over from other donors' samples.

This clone occurred a few times. This chain uses TRBV4-1 with TRBJ1-5, with D perhaps matching TRBD1 (5 bases). The V and J ends lost 1 base and 8 bases respectively, with 12 bases between them. This CDR3 has 14 residues. CDR1 is MGHRA, CDR2 YSYEKL, per germline. The CDR3: CASSQGQGSEPQHF. The CDR3 DNA reads as TGCGCCAGCAGCCAAGGGCAGGGCTCGGAGCCCCAGCATTTT.

The chain links TRBV19 to TRBJ1-2, with TRBD1 as a possible D gene (5 bases). Germline lookup yields CDR1 LNHDA and CDR2 SQIVND (reference sequence). This CDR3 spans 14 amino acids. Trimming removed 3 bases at V and 6 bases at J, with 14 bases between. Written as DNA, the CDR3 is TGTGCCAGTAGTATTTTGTTAAAGGGGAATGGCTACACCTTC. Translation gives CASSILLKGNGYTF.

This clone has only one observation. This chain links TRBV6-1 with TRBJ1-5, with D tentatively TRBD1 (5 bases). Trimming shortened V by 0 bases and J by 0 bases, and 18 bases separated the two germline ends. The CDR3 contains 19 residues. CDR1 and CDR2 from the germline V gene are MNHNS and SASEGT. This CDR3 reads CASSEATNIYRISNQPQHF. Here the CDR3 DNA reads TGTGCCAGCAGTGAAGCGACGAACATATACAGGATTAGCAATCAGCCCCAGCATTTT.

The chain has TRBV7-3 and TRBJ2-3, with TRBD1 matching 8 bases. The trim removed 2 bases at V and 2 bases at J, leaving 6 bases unmatched. Germline loops: CDR1 SGHTA, CDR2 FQGTGA. The CDR3 is made up of 16 amino acids. In nucleotides, the CDR3 is TGTGCCAGCAGCTTACTCGGACAGGGTTCCACAGATACGCAGTATTTT. It translates to CASSLLGQGSTDTQYF.

J is TRBJ1-2 and V is TRBV27; no definite D call. This CDR3 spans 12 amino acids. The germline gives CDR1 MNHEY, CDR2 SMNVEV (reference sequence). With 4 bases removed from V and 9 bases from J, the gap between germline ends came to 12 bases. CDR3 sequence reads: CASSWDLSRYTF. CDR3 nucleotides: TGTGCCAGCAGTTGGGATTTATCGCGCTACACCTTC.

This chain connects TRBV11-2 to TRBJ2-2, with 10 bases lining up with TRBD2. In germline, CDR1 is SGHAT, CDR2 FQNNGV. The CDR3 loop spans 19 amino acids. The junction had 16 bases not matched to a gene; V was cut back by 5 bases and J by 4 bases. For the CDR3, the DNA is TGTGCCAGCAGCCCGGGGATGCAGCGGGAGGGCAGGGCCACCGGGGAGCTGTTTTTT. It specifies CASSPGMQREGRATGELFF.

The chain has TRBV5-6 and TRBJ2-1; D perhaps matches TRBD1 (6 bases). V lost 0 bases to trimming and J lost 9 bases, with 7 bases between them. The CDR3 has 12 residues. Germline V gene sequence: CDR1 SGHDT, CDR2 YYEEEE. CDR3 DNA sequence: TGTGCCAGCAGCTTGGGGACAGCTGAGCAGTTCTTC. Translating gives CASSLGTAEQFF.

A note on this clone: Other DNA sequences from this sample encode an identical CDR3 as well. The chain has TRBV5-6 and TRBJ2-7; TRBD2 aligns across 8 bases. The CDR3 has 14 amino acids. In germline, CDR1 is SGHDT, CDR2 YYEEEE. Trimming took 2 bases from V and 4 from J; bases not matched to a gene: 5. The CDR3 bases are TGTGCCAGCAGCTTTGGGACTAGTATTTACGAGCAGTACTTC. As protein: CASSFGTSIYEQYF. The full variable domain, its missing parts supplied by reference TRBV5-6 and TRBJ2-7, is DAGVTQSPTHLIKTRGQQVTLRCSPKSGHDTVSWYQQALGQGPQFIFQYYEEEERQRGNFPDRFSGHQFPNYSSELNVNALLLGDSALYLCASSFGTSIYEQYFGPGTRLTVT.

The chain combines TRBV9 with TRBJ1-3; D remains ambiguous. The germline gives CDR1 SGDLS, CDR2 YYNGEE. Deletions cut 0 bases from V and 2 bases from J, with 12 bases between. The CDR3 totals 16 residues. As DNA, the CDR3 is TGTGCCAGCAGCGTAGTTGGGAGCGCTGCTGGAAACACCATATATTTT. Translation gives CASSVVGSAAGNTIYF.

The chain recombines TRBV9 with TRBJ2-1; 9 bases align to TRBD2. The germline V gene has CDR1 SGDLS and CDR2 YYNGEE. CDR3 length equals 15 residues. V trimming: 0 bases; J trimming: 8 bases; junction bases outside the gene matches: 6. Here the CDR3 DNA reads TGTGCCAGCAGCGTAGATAGCGGGGGAGGCGATGAGCAGTTCTTC. It translates to CASSVDSGGGDEQFF. The complete variable domain, with remaining parts taken from reference TRBV9 and TRBJ2-1, reads DSGVTQTPKHLITATGQRVTLRCSPRSGDLSVYWYQQSLDQGLQFLIQYYNGEERAKGNILERFSAQQFPDLHSELNLSSLELGDSALYFCASSVDSGGGDEQFFGPGTRLTVL.